This T cell receptor beta chain was observed in a study of CD8 T cells in Susac syndrome. The germline gives CDR1 SEHNR, CDR2 FQNEAQ (reference sequence). This CDR3 is built from 14 residues. V lost 3 bases and J 1 base, leaving 7 bases between the germline ends. Random-hexamer reverse transcription was applied to roughly 0.45 to 1 ug RNA. Coverage of TCR beta CDR3 amplification by immunoSEQ multiplex PCR extended to 54 Vbeta and 13 Jbeta. A single record per CDR3 protein comes from TCRdb applying MiXCR to the immunoSEQ multiplex PCR reads. Here the sample spans approximately 120,000 distinct CDR3 sequences, roughly 91% being singletons.

Sequencing input: CD4+ T cells from PBMCs. This receptor was taken from a human donor in good health. This sequence joins TRBV7-9 and TRBJ2-4; D may correspond to TRBD1 or TRBD2 (5 bases each). This CDR3 is CASSLGEAKNIQYF. In DNA form, the CDR3 reads TGTGCCAGCAGCTTGGGGGAGGCCAAAAACATTCAGTACTTC.